This T cell receptor beta chain is drawn from a study of blood T cells in healthy people across ages. Study results and caveats: Unknown CMV status may confound age-related changes in expanded clones. Investigators viewed diversity estimates from one million T cells as underestimates, the study reported. The long-lived group displayed more naive CD4+ cells, plus higher diversity, than the aged donors did. Getting older went along with TCR beta diversity per million T cells dropping roughly linearly.

As regards this clonotype: Its antigen is not identified.

Together with a sample-barcoded 5' primer, a J-beta primer mix was included in a second PCR lasting roughly 6 to 12 cycles. TCRdb re-analysed the 5' RACE reads in MiXCR, keeping a single row per CDR3 protein. The table has approximately 1,700,000 distinct CDR3 sequences, around 42% seen once. The J segment lost 2 bases and the V segment lost 5 bases, leaving 7 bases of the junction unmatched. CDR1 LGHDT and CDR2 YNNKEL come from the germline V gene (reference sequence). CDR3 size: 15 residues. Sequencing input: blood. V usage is TRBV3-1 and J usage is TRBJ1-2; 8 bases map to TRBD1. The source is a human donor in good health. CDR3 sequence (DNA): TGTGCCAGCAGCTCCCAGGGGGCAGGAAACTATGGCTACACCTTC. This translates into CASSSQGAGNYGYTF.